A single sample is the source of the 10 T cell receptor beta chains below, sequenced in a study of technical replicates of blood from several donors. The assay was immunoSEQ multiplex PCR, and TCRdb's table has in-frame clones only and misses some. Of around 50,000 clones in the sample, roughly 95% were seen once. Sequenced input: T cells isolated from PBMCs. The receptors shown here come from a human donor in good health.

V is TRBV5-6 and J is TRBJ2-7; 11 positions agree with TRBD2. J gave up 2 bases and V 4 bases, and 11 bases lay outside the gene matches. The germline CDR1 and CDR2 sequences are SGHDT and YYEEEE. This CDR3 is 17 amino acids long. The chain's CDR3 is CASSPDFLAGGPYEQYF. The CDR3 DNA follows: TGTGCCAGCAGCCCCGACTTTCTAGCGGGGGGACCCTACGAGCAGTACTTC.

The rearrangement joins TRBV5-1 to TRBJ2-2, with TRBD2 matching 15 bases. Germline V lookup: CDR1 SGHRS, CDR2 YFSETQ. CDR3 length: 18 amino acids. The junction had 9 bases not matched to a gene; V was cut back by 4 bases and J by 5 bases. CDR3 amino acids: CASSSRTSGRARTGELFF. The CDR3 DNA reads TGCGCCAGCAGCAGCCGGACTAGCGGGAGGGCCAGGACCGGGGAGCTGTTTTTT.

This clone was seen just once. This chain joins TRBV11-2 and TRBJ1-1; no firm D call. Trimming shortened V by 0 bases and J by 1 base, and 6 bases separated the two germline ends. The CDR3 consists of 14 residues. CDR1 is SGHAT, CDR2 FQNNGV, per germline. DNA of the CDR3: TGTGCCAGCAGCTTAGATTGGCAGAACACTGAAGCTTTCTTT. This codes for CASSLDWQNTEAFF.

The CDR3, as DNA: TGTGCCAGTAGTGCACAGGGGGCAACTAATGAAAAACTGTTTTTT. This translates into CASSAQGATNEKLFF. V is TRBV19 and J is TRBJ1-4; TRBD1 aligns across 8 bases. The CDR3 is 15 amino acids. Germline V gene data show CDR1 as LNHDA and CDR2 as SQIVND (reference sequence). Trimming took 5 bases from V and 0 from J; bases not matched to a gene: 2.

CDR3 amino acids: CASSPGQEAGELFF. The CDR3 DNA sequence: TGTGCCAGTAGCCCGGGACAGGAGGCCGGGGAGCTGTTTTTT. This sequence joins TRBV19 and TRBJ2-2, with TRBD1 identical over 8 bases. Germline assignment: CDR1 LNHDA and CDR2 SQIVND (reference sequence). The length of the CDR3 is 14 residues. Unmatched junction bases numbered 6, after V lost 6 bases and J lost 6 bases.

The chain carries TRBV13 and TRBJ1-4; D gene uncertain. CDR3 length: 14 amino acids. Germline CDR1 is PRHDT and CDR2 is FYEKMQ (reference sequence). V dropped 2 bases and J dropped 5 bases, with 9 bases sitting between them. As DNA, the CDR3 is TGTGCCAGCAGCTTATGGTCTAGCAATGAAAAACTGTTTTTT. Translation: CASSLWSSNEKLFF.

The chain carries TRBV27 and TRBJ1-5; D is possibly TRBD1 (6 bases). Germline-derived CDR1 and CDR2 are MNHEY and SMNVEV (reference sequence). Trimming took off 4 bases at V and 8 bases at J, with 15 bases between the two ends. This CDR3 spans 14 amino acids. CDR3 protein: CASSSGQLEEPQHF. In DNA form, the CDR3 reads TGTGCCAGCAGTTCAGGACAGTTGGAGGAGCCCCAGCATTTT.

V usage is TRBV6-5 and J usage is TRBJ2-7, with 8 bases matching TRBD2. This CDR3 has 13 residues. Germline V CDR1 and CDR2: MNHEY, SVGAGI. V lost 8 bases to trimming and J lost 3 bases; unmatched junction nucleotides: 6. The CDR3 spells CASSPGGNYEQYF. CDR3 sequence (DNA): TGTGCCAGCTCTCCGGGAGGGAACTACGAGCAGTACTTC.

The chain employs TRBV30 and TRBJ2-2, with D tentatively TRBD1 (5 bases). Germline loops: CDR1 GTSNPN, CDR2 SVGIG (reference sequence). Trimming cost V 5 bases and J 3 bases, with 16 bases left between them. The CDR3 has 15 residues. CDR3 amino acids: CAWQVAGFYTGELFF. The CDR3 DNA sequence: TGTGCCTGGCAGGTGGCAGGGTTTTACACCGGGGAGCTGTTTTTT.

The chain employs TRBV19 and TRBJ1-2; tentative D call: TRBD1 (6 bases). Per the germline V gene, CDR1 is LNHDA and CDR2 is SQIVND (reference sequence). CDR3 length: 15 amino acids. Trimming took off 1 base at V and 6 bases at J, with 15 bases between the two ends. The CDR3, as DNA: TGTGCCAGTAGTATAGGAGGGGGAGAAGAGGATGGCTACACCTTC. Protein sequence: CASSIGGGEEDGYTF.